Listed below are T cell receptor beta chains from one sample, sequenced in a study of CD8 T cells in Susac syndrome. TCRdb reprocessed the immunoSEQ multiplex PCR reads with MiXCR, giving one entry per CDR3 protein. The repertoire holds some 120,000 distinct CDR3 sequences, with around 94% as singletons. The sequencing sample was made of CD4+ T cells from PBMCs. The receptors were sampled from a human donor in good health. The CDR3 runs from the conserved cysteine through the conserved F or W.

len: 16
v_gene: TRBV3-1
CDR3aa: CASSPTPGPYTGELFF

len: 14
v_gene: TRBV2
CDR3aa: CANKAGEDINEQFF

len: 13
v_gene: TRBV29-1
CDR3aa: CSVQTLAAGEQFF

len: 15
v_gene: TRBV27
CDR3aa: CASSSSLVGNYEQYF

len: 17
v_gene: TRBV30
CDR3aa: CAWSSGTGGFLNEKLFF

len: 13
v_gene: TRBV6-5
CDR3aa: CASSYDDSYGYTF

len: 14
v_gene: TRBV7-9
CDR3aa: CASSLSGSSNEQFF

len: 13
v_gene: TRBV2
CDR3aa: CASVREIEETQYF

len: 14
v_gene: TRBV30
CDR3aa: CAWCPGLASETQYF

len: 15
v_gene: TRBV9
CDR3aa: CASSPTAESGQPQHF

len: 17
v_gene: TRBV5-1
CDR3aa: CASSLWGSGEGVNEQFF

len: 11
v_gene: TRBV29-1
CDR3aa: CSVANGGEQFF

len: 11
v_gene: TRBV20-1
CDR3aa: CSAGRRDEQFF

len: 13
v_gene: TRBV12-3/TRBV12-4
CDR3aa: CASSFRGEIEQFF

len: 13
v_gene: TRBV6-5
CDR3aa: CASSYSTTVEQYF

len: 17
v_gene: TRBV3-1
CDR3aa: CASSQDWTGANQETQYF

len: 13
v_gene: TRBV3-1
CDR3aa: CASSPMGVYEQYF

len: 11
v_gene: TRBV29-1
CDR3aa: CSVDPYNEQFF

len: 15
v_gene: TRBV10-3
CDR3aa: CAISDARAGLSPLHF

len: 13
v_gene: TRBV7-9
CDR3aa: CASSDRGGQPQHF

len: 16
v_gene: TRBV19
CDR3aa: CASSGGTTPPYNEQFF

len: 13
v_gene: TRBV30
CDR3aa: CAWSVTPQGPLHF

len: 16
v_gene: TRBV11-2
CDR3aa: CASSSLGRDGIGTQYF

len: 15
v_gene: TRBV28
CDR3aa: CASSWGQGAWQPQHF

len: 18
v_gene: TRBV27
CDR3aa: CASMDPDRGPYSNQPQHF

len: 14
v_gene: TRBV20-1
CDR3aa: CSARVASGSGTQYF

len: 14
v_gene: TRBV12-3/TRBV12-4
CDR3aa: CASSFDRGRHEQFF

len: 12
v_gene: TRBV3-1
CDR3aa: CASSQGVGELFF

len: 16
v_gene: TRBV20-1
CDR3aa: CSARRGTSGSYYEQYF

len: 14
v_gene: TRBV20-1
CDR3aa: CSARPLAVYGELFF

len: 14
v_gene: TRBV6-5
CDR3aa: CASSYSSSSYEQYF

len: 13
v_gene: TRBV18
CDR3aa: CASSPGAGDSPLF

len: 14
v_gene: TRBV30
CDR3aa: CAWSVPGGNSPLHF

len: 14
v_gene: TRBV28
CDR3aa: CASSLFAGAEKLFF

len: 12
v_gene: TRBV6-5
CDR3aa: CAGHNPQLGQYF

len: 14
v_gene: TRBV30
CDR3aa: CAWSVTTRGYEQYF

len: 15
v_gene: TRBV2
CDR3aa: CATSLAGISYNEQFF

len: 15
v_gene: TRBV7-2
CDR3aa: CASSLALSSGETQYF

len: 15
v_gene: TRBV30
CDR3aa: CAWSWGRGGENIQYF

len: 14
v_gene: TRBV15
CDR3aa: CATSRGGRDTEAFF

len: 13
v_gene: TRBV30
CDR3aa: CAWRLASYYEQYF

len: 15
v_gene: TRBV18
CDR3aa: CASSLSVNMNTEAFF